The entry that follows covers one T cell receptor beta chain sequence. In the study's own analysis: Reference gene primer amplification gave nucleated cell count estimates. Sequencing used immunoSEQ multiplex PCR; TCRdb keeps in-frame clones, though not all of them. Clone size and V and J calls were adopted from that table, with D and trimming inferred from the DNA. The sample yields about 80,000 clones, 78% seen once. CDR1 is SGHDT, CDR2 YYEEEE, per germline. The length of the CDR3 is 15 residues. V gave up 1 base and J gave up 7 bases; unmatched junction bases: 5. The data belong to a study of blood T cell repertoires in COVID-19.

The TCR originated in a human donor in a cohort sampled during active COVID-19. The J gene is TRBJ1-1, the V gene TRBV5-6; TRBD1 aligns across 12 bases. The sample was peripheral blood. CDR3 loop: CASSLKGQGAIEAFF. The CDR3, as DNA: TGTGCCAGCAGCTTGAAGGGACAGGGGGCGATTGAAGCTTTCTTT. Full variable domain (outside the CDR3, taken from reference TRBV5-6 and TRBJ1-1): DAGVTQSPTHLIKTRGQQVTLRCSPKSGHDTVSWYQQALGQGPQFIFQYYEEEERQRGNFPDRFSGHQFPNYSSELNVNALLLGDSALYLCASSLKGQGAIEAFFGQGTRLTVV.